This passage covers 11 T cell receptor beta chains from one sample sequenced in a study of spatial heterogeneity in lung cancer (dated by TCRdb to about 2019). Here is what the overall study found, with its caveats: The tumor nonsynonymous mutation count correlated with the number of expanded intratumoral alpha and beta TCRs.

No antigens are known for them. Library construction relied on 5' RACE. The sequencer was a NextSeq 500. In-frame beta chains were kept once TCRdb had trimmed the public reads at Q25 with fastp and called clones with MiXCR. CDR3 protein duplicates are merged, each entry listing the most common genes and DNA. The sample has some 2,000 distinct CDR3 sequences on record, almost 8.5% of them singletons. The ten largest clones take up 20% to 25% of the sample. Sample time point, as interpreted from the label and publication: sample taken at primary tumor resection. The specimen was lung tumor tissue, collected at surgery. These receptors all come from a male donor with early-stage non-small cell lung cancer.

The sample holds many counts of this clonotype. The chain uses TRBV7-9 and TRBJ2-3; no reliable D call. The CDR3 totals 11 residues. Trimming stripped 7 bases from V and 3 bases from J, with 5 bases between. The V gene's germline CDR1 is SEHNR and CDR2 FQNEAQ (reference sequence). CDR3 sequence reads: CASTNTDTQYF. CDR3 bases: TGTGCCAGCACCAATACAGATACGCAGTATTTT. Complete variable domain (other parts from reference TRBV7-9 and TRBJ2-3): DTGVSQNPRHKITKRGQNVTFRCDPISEHNRLYWYRQTLGQGPEFLTYFQNEAQLEKSRLLSDRFSAERPKGSFSTLEIQRTEQGDSAMYLCASTNTDTQYFGPGTRLTVL.

The chain employs TRBV6-1 and TRBJ2-2; 13 bases are a match to TRBD2. After removal of 4 bases from V and 3 bases from J, the junction contained 8 bases not matched to a gene. In germline, CDR1 is MNHNS, CDR2 SASEGT. CDR3 size: 18 residues. As DNA, the CDR3 is TGTGCCAGCAGTGGACCGGGACTAGCGGGAAGCGACACCGGGGAGCTGTTTTTT. Translation gives CASSGPGLAGSDTGELFF.

The rearrangement joins TRBV15 to TRBJ2-5; a weak D match, TRBD2 (6 bases). The CDR3 has 13 amino acids. Germline CDR1 is LNHNV and CDR2 is YYDKDF (reference sequence). The germline V and J ends were trimmed by 1 base and 7 bases, with 10 bases remaining between them. This CDR3 reads CATSRAGEVTQYF. DNA of the CDR3: TGTGCCACCAGCAGAGCGGGGGAGGTGACCCAGTACTTC.

In its sample, this clonotype ranks as medium-sized. The chain couples TRBV4-1 to TRBJ2-1, with unresolved D. Germline values: CDR1 MGHRA, CDR2 YSYEKL. The CDR3 is 16 amino acids. V dropped 0 bases and J dropped 5 bases, with 14 bases sitting between them. The DNA of the CDR3 is TGCGCCAGCAGCCAAGATAGAAGGGCCAATAACAATGAGCAGTTCTTC. Protein sequence: CASSQDRRANNNEQFF.

This rearrangement joins TRBV29-1 to TRBJ2-7, with TRBD2 identical over 13 bases. CDR3 size: 14 residues. Per germline, CDR1 SQVTM and CDR2 ANQGSEA. V shed 7 bases and J 4 bases; nucleotides not matched to a gene: 7. The DNA for the CDR3 is TGCAGCGCTCGGACTAGCGGGAGACTATACGAGCAGTACTTC. Protein: CSARTSGRLYEQYF.

By frequency in the sample, this clonotype is large. The chain couples TRBV6-5 to TRBJ2-4, with a tentative D call TRBD2 (6 bases). This CDR3 is 15 amino acids long. Trimming removed 6 bases at V and 0 bases at J, with 12 bases between. The germline CDR1 and CDR2 sequences are MNHEY and SVGAGI. The CDR3 region is CASSPGLLAKNIQYF. The CDR3 DNA sequence: TGTGCCAGCAGCCCGGGACTCCTAGCCAAAAACATTCAGTACTTC.

By share of the sample, this clonotype is medium-sized. The chain employs TRBV7-6 and TRBJ1-1, with a tentative D call TRBD1 (6 bases). The CDR3 runs 15 residues. V dropped 5 bases and J dropped 1 base, with 14 bases sitting between them. CDR1 SGHVS and CDR2 FNYEAQ come from the germline V gene. The chain's CDR3 is CASSLSGATNTEAFF. Here the CDR3 DNA reads TGTGCCAGCAGCCTCTCGGGGGCCACGAACACTGAAGCTTTCTTT.

In this sample, this clonotype is medium-sized (0.01 to 0.1%). This rearrangement joins TRBV5-6 to TRBJ2-3; TRBD2 agrees at 11 bases. Germline assignment: CDR1 SGHDT and CDR2 YYEEEE. The trim removed 4 bases at V and 3 bases at J, leaving 7 bases unmatched. The CDR3 length is 16 residues. This CDR3 reads CASSLRLAGSTDTQYF. The CDR3 bases are TGTGCCAGCAGCCTTAGACTAGCGGGGAGTACAGATACGCAGTATTTT.

This clonotype was seen ten or more times. The chain uses TRBV10-3 and TRBJ2-2; the match to TRBD2 covers 14 bases. This CDR3 is 19 amino acids long. The germline V gene has CDR1 ENHRY and CDR2 SYGVKD. Trimming removed 2 bases from V and 2 bases from J; junction bases left unmatched: 7. The CDR3 here is CAISEPRTSGGKNTGELFF. CDR3 sequence (DNA): TGTGCCATCAGTGAGCCCCGGACTAGCGGGGGGAAAAACACCGGGGAGCTGTTTTTT.

This clonotype is termed medium-sized. The chain employs TRBV19 and TRBJ2-7; D gene ambiguous. The CDR3 loop spans 18 amino acids. In germline, CDR1 is LNHDA, CDR2 SQIVND (reference sequence). The V gene lost 3 bases and the J gene lost 4 bases, with 25 bases spanning the gap. The CDR3 nucleotides are TGTGCCAGTAGTATGTCCAGGTCGAGCAGCCGATCGCGATACGAGCAGTACTTC. Translated: CASSMSRSSSRSRYEQYF.

V gene TRBV6-1 combines with J gene TRBJ2-2; the D is unclear. The germline gives CDR1 MNHNS, CDR2 SASEGT. The germline V and J ends were trimmed by 7 bases and 3 bases, with 6 bases remaining between them. The CDR3 contains 12 residues. The CDR3 DNA sequence: TGTGCCAGCACCTCCTACACCGGGGAGCTGTTTTTT. Translated: CASTSYTGELFF.